Below, 20 T cell receptor beta chains from the same sample are listed, as sequenced in a study of blood T cells in healthy people across ages. A second PCR of 7 to 11 cycles used a sample-barcoded 5' primer and a J-beta primer mix. In TCRdb, the 5' RACE reads were re-called with MiXCR into one record per CDR3 protein. The data contain roughly 1,500,000 distinct CDR3 sequences, 42% of them singletons. Sequenced: blood. These TCRs come from a woman younger than 30 in good health.

This clonotype was observed a few times. J is TRBJ2-3 and V is TRBV20-1; D is unclear. The CDR3 totals 13 residues. V lost 5 bases and J 2 bases, leaving 11 bases between the germline ends. Germline V gene lookup returns CDR1 DFQATT and CDR2 SNEGSKA (reference sequence). The CDR3, as DNA: TGCAGTGCTTTCCCCCGGGTCACAGATACGCAGTATTTT. Amino acid sequence: CSAFPRVTDTQYF.

This chain connects TRBV13 to TRBJ1-2, with 11 bases that match TRBD1. With V trimmed by 5 bases and J by 13 bases, 6 bases remained unmatched. Per the germline V gene, CDR1 is PRHDT and CDR2 is FYEKMQ (reference sequence). The CDR3 is 12 residues long. In DNA, the CDR3 is TGTGCCAGCAGCGGACAGGGGGCATGGAGCACCTTC. Amino acids: CASSGQGAWSTF.

A few counts support this clonotype. At one boundary the junction diverges from the germline segment, which might be a read error. The V and J genes are TRBV3-1 and TRBJ2-7, with TRBD1 matching 7 bases. Germline V lookup: CDR1 LGHDT, CDR2 YNNKEL (reference sequence). This CDR3 has 15 amino acids. CDR3 sequence: CASSQEGTVSYEQYF. Here the CDR3 DNA reads TGTGCCAGCAGTCAAGAGGGGACAGTGTCCTACGAGCAGTACTTC.

The table lists this clonotype with a few counts. The J gene is TRBJ2-3, the V gene TRBV3-1, with TRBD1 identical over 7 bases. The germline V gene encodes CDR1 LGHDT and CDR2 YNNKEL (reference sequence). The CDR3 is 15 amino acids. V lost 4 bases to trimming and J lost 3 bases; unmatched junction nucleotides: 7. This chain's CDR3 is CASSPLGTATDTQYF. The DNA for the CDR3 is TGTGCCAGCAGCCCCCTAGGGACAGCAACAGATACGCAGTATTTT.

CDR3 bases: TGCGCCAGCAGCCAAGAACTAGCGGTTTACACCGGGGAGCTGTTTTTT. It specifies CASSQELAVYTGELFF. The V gene is TRBV4-1, the J gene TRBJ2-2; 8 bases map to TRBD2. The germline CDR1 and CDR2 sequences are MGHRA and YSYEKL. The V and J ends lost 0 bases and 3 bases, in that order; junction bases with no gene match: 3. The CDR3 contains 16 residues.

The chain is built from TRBV30 and TRBJ2-7, with no clear D. Deletions cut 5 bases from V and 4 bases from J, with 9 bases between. The germline V gene has CDR1 GTSNPN and CDR2 SVGIG (reference sequence). CDR3 length equals 11 residues. Here the CDR3 reads CAWGVGYEQYF. DNA of the CDR3: TGTGCCTGGGGGGTTGGATACGAGCAGTACTTC. The entire variable domain, with the rest obtained from reference TRBV30 and TRBJ2-7, is as follows: SQTIHQWPATLVQPVGSPLSLECTVEGTSNPNLYWYRQAAGRGLQLLFYSVGIGQISSEVPQNLSASRPQDRQFILSSKKLLLSDSGFYLCAWGVGYEQYFGPGTRLTVT.

The V and J genes are TRBV21-1 and TRBJ1-4. TRBV21-1 is reported as a pseudogene. CDR3 size: 20 residues. CDR3 DNA sequence: TGTGCCAGCAGATTCAGATCGGGTTGGGACTGCCCTGCAACTAATGAAAAACTGTTTTTT. It yields the protein CASRFRSGWDCPATNEKLFF.

The chain employs TRBV2 and TRBJ1-1; D is possibly TRBD1 (6 bases). The CDR3 is 13 residues long. From germline, CDR1 is SNHLY and CDR2 FYNNEI. Trimming removed 7 bases from V and 1 base from J, with 10 bases in between. The CDR3 here is CASITGWNTEAFF. CDR3 nucleotide sequence: TGTGCCAGCATTACAGGGTGGAACACTGAAGCTTTCTTT.

This clonotype occurred a few times. J is TRBJ2-1 and V is TRBV27, with 11 bases identical to TRBD1. V gave up 6 bases and J gave up 9 bases; unmatched junction bases: 10. The CDR3 has 15 residues. The germline V gene has CDR1 MNHEY and CDR2 SMNVEV (reference sequence). The CDR3 DNA is TGTGCCAGCAGGCCTTTCGGGACAGGGGGAGGTGAGCAGTTCTTC. As protein: CASRPFGTGGGEQFF.

J is TRBJ2-3 and V is TRBV7-9; the D gene is possibly TRBD2 (5 bases). Per the germline V gene, CDR1 is SEHNR and CDR2 is FQNEAQ (reference sequence). The V and J ends lost 8 bases and 8 bases respectively, with 14 bases between them. The CDR3 has 12 amino acids. The CDR3 spells CASGENEGTQYF. CDR3 DNA: TGTGCCAGCGGGGAGAATGAGGGTACGCAGTATTTT.

This chain links TRBV7-3 with TRBJ2-1; no clear D. TRBJ2-7 matches the DNA end more closely, so the J call is doubtful. Germline lookup yields CDR1 SGHTA and CDR2 FQGTGA. This CDR3 has 14 residues. As DNA, the CDR3 is TGTGCCAGCAGCTTAGGGCAAGCCTACAATGAGCAGTACTTC. It translates to CASSLGQAYNEQYF.

This clonotype showed up just a few times. The CDR3 DNA follows: TGCAGTGCCTCCAAGTACGGGACAGGGGGGAATGAGCAGTTCTTC. Protein: CSASKYGTGGNEQFF. The chain recombines TRBV20-1 with TRBJ2-1; 11 nucleotides agree with TRBD1. The germline V gene encodes CDR1 DFQATT and CDR2 SNEGSKA (reference sequence). The junction had 11 bases not matched to a gene; V was cut back by 6 bases and J by 7 bases. The CDR3 loop spans 15 amino acids.

This chain uses TRBV20-1 with TRBJ2-3; D not resolved. CDR1 DFQATT and CDR2 SNEGSKA come from the germline V gene (reference sequence). The CDR3 consists of 14 residues. V shed 4 bases and J shed 0 bases, with 11 bases lying between them. In nucleotides, the CDR3 is TGCAGTGCTACCCTCGCCCTTAGCACAGATACGCAGTATTTT. This codes for CSATLALSTDTQYF.

This rearrangement joins TRBV28 to TRBJ1-1; D gene unclear. CDR1 is MDHEN, CDR2 SYDVKM, per germline. CDR3 size: 15 residues. V was shortened by 4 bases and J by 0 bases, with 12 bases between the two germline ends. The CDR3 is CASSCSNSLNTEAFF. DNA for the CDR3: TGTGCCAGCAGTTGTTCCAACTCCCTGAACACTGAAGCTTTCTTT.

The genes are TRBV9 and TRBJ2-2, with D tentatively TRBD2 (5 bases). V gave up 3 bases and J gave up 3 bases, with 9 bases separating them. The CDR3 sequence is 14 residues long. Germline CDR1 reads SGDLS; CDR2 reads YYNGEE. The CDR3 region has the DNA TGTGCCAGCAGCGCGGCGGGCCACACCGGGGAGCTGTTTTTT. It encodes CASSAAGHTGELFF.

For the CDR3, the DNA is TGTGCCAGCAGCCCTACTAGCGGGGGGGGGTCCTACAATGAGCAGTACTTC. This sequence encodes CASSPTSGGGSYNEQYF. The V and J genes are TRBV6-1 and TRBJ2-7; 13 nucleotides agree with TRBD2. In germline, CDR1 is MNHNS, CDR2 SASEGT. Trimming cost V 6 bases and J 7 bases; bases outside gene matches: 15. This CDR3 has 17 residues.

The chain employs TRBV7-9 and TRBJ2-1, with a possible D match to TRBD1 (6 bases). The CDR3 length is 15 residues. Between the trimmed V and J ends, which lost 2 bases and 5 bases, there was a span of 13 bases. Germline CDR1 and CDR2: SEHNR and FQNEAQ (reference sequence). The CDR3 is CASSLQTGYNNEQFF. The CDR3 coding sequence is TGTGCCAGCAGCTTACAGACAGGCTACAACAATGAGCAGTTCTTC.

The J gene is TRBJ2-1, the V gene TRBV14; D unresolved. CDR1 and CDR2 from the germline V gene are SGHDN and FVKESK. Trimming shortened V by 5 bases and J by 8 bases, and 13 bases separated the two germline ends. CDR3 length: 13 amino acids. The CDR3 region has the DNA TGTGCCAGCAGCATTGGAGCCACTTATGAGCAGTTCTTC. This codes for CASSIGATYEQFF.

V usage is TRBV12-3 or TRBV12-4 and J usage is TRBJ1-5, with no clear D. Trimming stripped 0 bases from V and 4 bases from J, with 10 bases between. CDR3 length: 15 residues. The CDR3 DNA is TGTGCCAGCAGTTTAGCGGGAGTAACAAATCAGCCCCAGCATTTT. This translates into CASSLAGVTNQPQHF.

This clonotype was found a few times. The rearrangement joins TRBV7-8 to TRBJ2-7; 10 bases line up with TRBD1. The CDR3 sequence is 14 residues long. Germline V gene lookup returns CDR1 SGHVS and CDR2 FQNEAQ. The ends lost 6 bases at V and 6 bases at J; junction bases unmatched: 8. CDR3 loop: CASRRTWTGGEQYF. The CDR3 DNA follows: TGTGCCAGCAGGAGAACATGGACAGGGGGCGAGCAGTACTTC.